This is a list of T cell receptor beta chains from one sample in a study of T cell responses to AZD1222 COVID-19 vaccine. TCRdb's table, derived via immunoSEQ multiplex PCR, lists solely in-frame clones and lacks some. The table includes approximately 130,000 clones, about 93% detected once. Sequences were derived from peripheral blood, sampled on day 0 of AZD1222 vaccination. These receptors all stem from an adult in good health. Both conserved end residues are part of each CDR3. A D gene is named only where the DNA matches it firmly. A clone size is listed for some rows: how often the clone was seen (once, few, many), or a class if it is expanded.

-,TRBJ1-2,TRBV18,-,TGTGCCAGCTCACCGTCCCGGGACGCCAGAGTGGTCTATGGCTACACCTTC,CASSPSRDARVVYGYTF
-,TRBJ1-2,TRBV4-1,-,TGCGCCAGCAGCCAAGCACTGAACTATGGCTACACCTTC,CASSQALNYGYTF
-,TRBJ2-1,TRBV19,-,TGTGCCAGTAGTATATTCACGTTAGGTGGCGATGAGCAGTTCTTC,CASSIFTLGGDEQFF
-,TRBJ2-1,TRBV19,TRBD1,TGTGCCAGTAGTCTGACCGGGACAGGGGGCGCTGAGCAGTTCTTC,CASSLTGTGGAEQFF
-,TRBJ1-2,TRBV9,-,TGTGCCAGCAGCGACGGGGGAACCTATGGCTACACCTTC,CASSDGGTYGYTF
-,TRBJ1-1,TRBV3-1/TRBV3-2,TRBD1,TGTGCCAGCAGCCAAGATCCGGGACAGTTGAGTAGCACTGAAGCTTTCTTT,CASSQDPGQLSSTEAFF
-,TRBJ2-2,TRBV14,TRBD1,TGTGCCAGCAGGGGACAGGGTGTCGGGGAGCTGTTTTTT,CASRGQGVGELFF
-,TRBJ2-1,TRBV9,-,TGTGCCAGCAGCCCGTGGGGGTCAGACAATGAGCAGTTCTTC,CASSPWGSDNEQFF
-,TRBJ1-2,TRBV7-2,TRBD1,TGTGCCAGCAGCCCGCGGACAGGGGATGGCTACACCTTC,CASSPRTGDGYTF
-,TRBJ2-3,TRBV7-2,TRBD2,TGTGCCAGCAGCTTGGCTAGCGGGAGACCCACAGATACGCAGTATTTT,CASSLASGRPTDTQYF
-,TRBJ2-3,TRBV7-9,-,TGTGCCAGCAGGGAGGGGGGGATGAACACAGATACGCAGTATTTT,CASREGGMNTDTQYF
-,TRBJ1-1,TRBV6-5,-,TGTGCCAGCAGTTACTCGCCCAGCCACACTGAAGCTTTCTTT,CASSYSPSHTEAFF
-,TRBJ2-7,TRBV7-2,TRBD2,TGTGCCAGCAGCCTCTTGGCTAGCGGGGGGGGAGCCTACGAGCAGTACTTC,CASSLLASGGGAYEQYF
-,TRBJ1-5,TRBV19,-,TGTGCCAGTAGTAAAGTAACTCAGCCCCAGCATTTT,CASSKVTQPQHF
-,TRBJ2-5,TRBV20-1,-,TGCAGTGCTAGGGTTTTAGAGACCCAGTACTTC,CSARVLETQYF
-,TRBJ1-1,TRBV5-5,-,TGTGCCAGCAGCCCGCAGTGGAACACTGAAGCTTTCTTT,CASSPQWNTEAFF
-,TRBJ2-1,TRBV12-5,TRBD1,TGTGCTAGTGGTTTGGGACAGGGATACAATGAGCAGTTCTTC,CASGLGQGYNEQFF
-,TRBJ2-1,TRBV9,TRBD2,TGTGCCAGTGATAATAGCGGGGGCTCCTACAATGAGCAGTTCTTC,CASDNSGGSYNEQFF
-,TRBJ1-5,TRBV12-3/TRBV12-4,-,TGTGCCAGCAGCCTGGAGCAGAATCAGCCCCAGCATTTT,CASSLEQNQPQHF
-,TRBJ1-2,TRBV6-5,TRBD1,TGTGCCAGCAGTTTCGGGGACAGTCGGGGCCCCTATGGCTACACCTTC,CASSFGDSRGPYGYTF
-,TRBJ1-1,TRBV10-1,-,TGCGCCAGCAGCGAACAAGGGGCCACTGAAGCTTTCTTT,CASSEQGATEAFF
few,TRBJ1-6,TRBV7-6,-,TGTGCCAGCAGCTTAGACTATAATTCACCCCTCCACTTT,CASSLDYNSPLHF
-,TRBJ2-2,TRBV27,TRBD2,TGTGCCAGCAGTTTAGCGGGGGGTGGTACCGGGGAGCTGTTTTTT,CASSLAGGGTGELFF
once,TRBJ2-3,TRBV7-9,-,TGTGCCAGCAGCTTAGGGGCCGCGGATACGCAGTATTTT,CASSLGAADTQYF
-,TRBJ1-5,TRBV27,TRBD1,TGTGCCAGCAGTCTCCACGGGACAGGGTTAAATCAGCCCCAGCATTTT,CASSLHGTGLNQPQHF
-,TRBJ1-2,TRBV6-5,TRBD1,TGTGCCAGTTCCCCGACAGGGGGTTTTAACTATGGCTACACCTTC,CASSPTGGFNYGYTF
-,TRBJ2-2,TRBV19,-,TGTGCCAGTAGTACGGGACCCGGTGGGGCCGGGGAGCTGTTTTTT,CASSTGPGGAGELFF
-,TRBJ2-3,TRBV5-6,-,TGTGCCAGCAGCTTAGCGAGCACAGATACGCAGTATTTT,CASSLASTDTQYF